The 10 T cell receptor beta chains presented below share a single source sample, sequenced in a study of cytomegalovirus exposure and HLA in healthy donors (dated by TCRdb to 2016 to 2017). Libraries came from the immunoSEQ multiplex PCR assay. For the multiplex PCR, a mixture combining 60 forward primers for TCR Vbeta segments and 13 reverse primers for TCR Jbeta segments was used. Here the immuneACCESS table is served through TCRdb, limited to in-frame sequences with V and J called. Missing clones are a known gap in these copies; in checked studies unresolved V genes cover under half, and the rest lacks a known reason. The sample table contains over 100,000 clones; only one count was recorded for 50% to 65% of them. The ten largest clones capture more than 8.5% of the sample. The sample consisted of PBMCs. These receptor sequences come from a man aged 40-50 years in good health and CMV-seropositive.

For this clone: Other DNA variants within this sample encode the same CDR3. The chain has TRBV5-4 and TRBJ2-2; 8 bases agree with TRBD1. Germline CDR1 and CDR2: SGHNT and YYREEE (reference sequence). The CDR3 sequence is 14 residues long. The V gene end was trimmed by 3 bases and the J gene end by 6 bases; junction bases not matched to a gene: 4. CDR3 bases: TGTGCCAGCAGCTCCAGACAGGGGCCCGGGGAGCTGTTTTTT. It translates to CASSSRQGPGELFF.

The rearrangement links TRBV6-1 to TRBJ2-7, with 7 bases identical to TRBD2. V trimming: 8 bases; J trimming: 3 bases; junction bases outside the gene matches: 4. This CDR3 contains 12 residues. Germline V gives CDR1 MNHNS, CDR2 SASEGT. The CDR3 coding sequence is TGTGCCAGCGGGGGGGAGAACTACGAGCAGTACTTC. Its protein product is CASGGENYEQYF.

This clone was counted between two and nine times. This chain links TRBV18 with TRBJ1-1, with TRBD1 matching over 11 bases. This CDR3 has 16 residues. Trimming removed 1 base from V and 4 bases from J; junction bases left unmatched: 5. The germline CDR1 and CDR2 sequences are KGHSH and LQKENI. CDR3 amino acids: CASSPRPGQGATEAFF. CDR3 bases: TGTGCCAGCTCACCACGTCCTGGACAGGGGGCCACTGAAGCTTTCTTT.

J is TRBJ2-7 and V is TRBV29-1, with a possible D match to TRBD2 (6 bases). V lost 4 bases to trimming and J lost 2 bases, with 12 bases between them. CDR1 is SQVTM and CDR2 is ANQGSEA in the germline V gene. The CDR3 has 13 amino acids. CDR3 in amino acids: CSVGSGLTYEQYF. CDR3 DNA: TGCAGCGTTGGTAGCGGCCTCACCTACGAGCAGTACTTC.

This rearrangement joins TRBV2 to TRBJ1-3, with no clear D. Germline V gene lookup returns CDR1 SNHLY and CDR2 FYNNEI. The CDR3 runs to 14 residues. V lost 7 bases and J lost 0, with 10 bases in between. CDR3 bases: TGTGCCAGCAATATGCCCAGCTCTGGAAACACCATATATTTT. This gives the protein CASNMPSSGNTIYF.

The chain carries TRBV20-1 and TRBJ1-2; D call uncertain. This CDR3 has 10 amino acids. From germline, CDR1 is DFQATT and CDR2 SNEGSKA (reference sequence). V lost 3 bases, J lost 6 bases, and 5 bases lay in between. CDR3 in DNA: TGCAGTGCTAGTTTAGATGGCTACACCTTC. Its protein is CSASLDGYTF.

The V gene is TRBV7-9, the J gene TRBJ2-7; the D gene is possibly TRBD1 (6 bases). The CDR3 is 15 residues long. The ends were cut back, 5 bases at V and 0 bases at J, with 14 bases in the middle. The germline gives CDR1 SEHNR, CDR2 FQNEAQ (reference sequence). The CDR3 spells CASSGRDTRSYEQYF. The DNA for the CDR3 is TGTGCCAGCAGCGGACGGGACACCCGCTCCTACGAGCAGTACTTC.

The chain combines TRBV6-1 with TRBJ1-2, with 10 bases identical to TRBD1. Trimming removed 2 bases from V and 8 bases from J; junction bases left unmatched: 8. The CDR3 has 15 residues. Germline V gives CDR1 MNHNS, CDR2 SASEGT. CDR3 amino acids: CASSESGTGAYGYTF. CDR3 nucleotide sequence: TGTGCCAGCAGTGAATCCGGGACAGGGGCCTACGGCTACACCTTC.

The V gene is TRBV4-3, the J gene TRBJ2-7; 7 nucleotides align to TRBD2. The CDR3 consists of 15 residues. V gave up 0 bases and J gave up 3 bases; unmatched junction bases: 5. Germline CDR1 LGHNA, CDR2 YSLEER. Here the CDR3 reads CASSQDTSAVYEQYF. DNA for the CDR3: TGCGCCAGCAGCCAAGATACTAGCGCAGTCTACGAGCAGTACTTC.

V gene TRBV27 combines with J gene TRBJ2-1; D possibly corresponds to TRBD1 (5 bases). V was cut by 1 base and J by 8 bases, with 12 bases left in between. The CDR3 covers 14 residues. CDR1 and CDR2 from the germline V gene are MNHEY and SMNVEV (reference sequence). CDR3 DNA: TGTGCCAGCAGTTTATGGCAGGGTGGCGATGAGCAGTTCTTC. Amino acid sequence: CASSLWQGGDEQFF.